The rows below give T cell receptor beta chains drawn from one sample of a study of blood T cell repertoires in COVID-19. Measured with immunoSEQ multiplex PCR; TCRdb has only the in-frame clones, and not every one. The data hold approximately 500,000 clones, with around nine tenths observed a single time. The sequenced material came from peripheral blood. The receptors originated from a woman between 45 and 65 years old with COVID-19, enrolled during active disease. CDR3s include the opening cysteine and the closing phenylalanine or tryptophan. Fields, in order: J gene, D gene, clone size, V gene, CDR3 protein, CDR3 DNA. A D gene is named only where the DNA matches it firmly. The size field is filled for only some rows; it gives once, few, many or a size class.

TRBJ2-1 | TRBD2 | NA | TRBV6-4 | CASSDLASGGNEQFF | TGTGCCAGCAGTGACTTGGCTAGCGGGGGCAATGAGCAGTTCTTC
TRBJ2-3 | NA | NA | TRBV5-1 | CASRSGRSLDTQYF | TGCGCCAGCAGATCCGGGAGAAGTCTTGATACGCAGTATTTT
TRBJ2-1 | NA | NA | TRBV5-6 | CASSTTYRAGYNEQFF | TGTGCCAGCAGCACCACTTACAGGGCGGGTTACAATGAGCAGTTCTTC
TRBJ1-6 | TRBD1 | NA | TRBV28 | CASSRQGNNNSPLHF | TGTGCCAGCAGTCGACAGGGAAATAATAATTCACCCCTCCACTTT
TRBJ1-2 | NA | NA | TRBV2 | CASSATSRELGGYTF | TGTGCCAGCAGTGCGACATCCCGAGAACTGGGTGGCTACACCTTC
TRBJ1-1 | NA | NA | TRBV15 | CATSGRGINTEAFF | TGTGCCACCAGCGGGCGGGGAATAAACACTGAAGCTTTCTTT
TRBJ1-2 | NA | NA | TRBV7-2 | CASSLDSPSDGYTF | TGTGCCAGCAGCTTAGATTCCCCGAGCGATGGCTACACCTTC
TRBJ1-2 | TRBD1 | NA | TRBV4-1 | CASSQAGTGNGYTF | TGCGCCAGCAGCCAAGCCGGGACAGGGAATGGCTACACCTTC
TRBJ2-7 | NA | NA | TRBV2 | CASSDTVEFYEQYF | TGTGCCAGCAGTGACACAGTCGAATTTTACGAGCAGTACTTC
TRBJ1-4 | TRBD1 | NA | TRBV24-1 | CATSDGTGMEAEKLFF | TGTGCCACCAGTGACGGGACAGGTATGGAGGCGGAAAAACTGTTTTTT
TRBJ2-7 | TRBD1 | NA | TRBV20-1 | CSASTGTGGREQYF | TGCAGTGCTAGTACCGGGACAGGGGGACGGGAGCAGTACTTC
TRBJ1-5 | NA | NA | TRBV6-6 | CASSRGSSVSNQPQHF | TGTGCCAGCAGTCGAGGGAGTTCGGTGAGTAATCAGCCCCAGCATTTT
TRBJ2-7 | TRBD1 | NA | TRBV5-8 | CASSVGTGYSYEQYF | TGTGCCAGCAGCGTGGGGACAGGCTACTCCTACGAGCAGTACTTC
TRBJ2-3 | NA | NA | TRBV24-1 | CATSDTPGYRDTQYF | TGTGCCACCAGTGATACCCCAGGGTACAGAGATACGCAGTATTTT
TRBJ1-4 | TRBD1 | NA | TRBV18 | CASSPRTGPPGEKLFF | TGTGCCAGCTCACCGAGGACAGGACCTCCCGGGGAAAAACTGTTTTTT
TRBJ2-5 | NA | once | TRBV5-5 | CASSFLGALEETQYF | TGTGCCAGCAGCTTCCTTGGGGCCCTCGAAGAGACCCAGTACTTC
TRBJ1-2 | NA | once | TRBV3-1/TRBV3-2 | CASSLLGAYGYTF | TGTGCCAGCAGCCTCCTGGGGGCCTATGGCTACACCTTC
TRBJ1-5 | NA | NA | TRBV28 | CASSPHYGLNQPQHF | TGTGCCAGCAGTCCCCACTACGGGTTGAATCAGCCCCAGCATTTT
TRBJ1-2 | TRBD1 | NA | TRBV6-5 | CASSRPWTGEGYTF | TGTGCCAGCAGTAGGCCCTGGACAGGCGAAGGCTACACCTTC
TRBJ2-7 | NA | NA | TRBV4-2 | CASSGRLGTYEQYF | TGTGCCAGCAGCGGACGACTAGGGACCTACGAGCAGTACTTC
TRBJ2-1 | NA | NA | TRBV24-1 | CATSDSRAGGYGGEQFF | TGTGCCACCAGTGATTCCCGGGCAGGAGGCTATGGCGGTGAGCAGTTCTTC
TRBJ2-7 | TRBD2 | NA | TRBV10-3 | CAISDTSGASYEQYF | TGTGCCATCAGTGACACTAGCGGGGCCTCCTACGAGCAGTACTTC
TRBJ2-7 | NA | NA | TRBV25-1 | CASSDTGGSYEQYF | TGTGCCAGCAGTGATACAGGTGGAAGCTACGAGCAGTACTTC
TRBJ2-5 | NA | NA | TRBV30 | CAWRQGVETQYF | TGTGCCTGGAGGCAAGGGGTCGAGACCCAGTACTTC
TRBJ1-3 | NA | NA | TRBV5-4 | CASSMRDTIYF | TGTGCCAGCAGCATGAGGGACACCATATATTTT
TRBJ1-1 | NA | NA | TRBV25-1 | CATSSPGNTEAFF | TGTGCCACTAGCTCCCCGGGGAACACTGAAGCTTTCTTT
TRBJ1-1 | TRBD1 | few | TRBV5-1 | CASSTGGSKAFF | TGCGCCAGCAGTACAGGGGGTTCGAAAGCTTTCTTT
TRBJ1-3 | NA | once | TRBV5-1 | CASSLDGLSGNTIYF | TGCGCCAGCAGCCTAGACGGCCTCTCTGGAAACACCATATATTTT
TRBJ1-5 | NA | NA | TRBV19 | CASSIEGLRQPQHF | TGTGCCAGTAGTATAGAGGGTTTGAGGCAGCCCCAGCATTTT
TRBJ1-5 | NA | few | TRBV29-1 | CSVEEAGGSTQHF | TGCAGCGTTGAGGAGGCCGGCGGGTCGACCCAGCATTTT
TRBJ1-6 | NA | NA | TRBV27 | CASGRGNSPLHF | TGTGCCAGCGGGCGGGGGAATTCACCCCTCCACTTT
TRBJ1-4 | NA | NA | TRBV5-4 | CASSLEGGKLFF | TGTGCCAGCAGCTTGGAGGGAGGAAAACTGTTTTTT
TRBJ2-1 | NA | NA | TRBV6-1 | CASSDRPGGYNEQFF | TGTGCCAGCAGTGATCGCCCCGGAGGGTACAATGAGCAGTTCTTC
TRBJ2-2 | NA | NA | TRBV9 | CASSVEGAGLLSGELFF | TGTGCCAGCAGCGTAGAAGGGGCAGGGTTACTCTCCGGGGAGCTGTTTTTT
TRBJ2-5 | NA | NA | TRBV6-1 | CATRWAGQGETQYF | TGTGCCACCCGGTGGGCAGGGCAGGGGGAGACCCAGTACTTC
TRBJ1-3 | NA | few | TRBV9 | CASSPAGTLGNTIYF | TGTGCCAGCAGCCCGGCTGGGACACTAGGAAACACCATATATTTT
TRBJ2-1 | NA | NA | TRBV12-3/TRBV12-4 | CASSLLGSDEQFF | TGTGCCAGCAGCCTCCTTGGTAGTGATGAGCAGTTCTTC
TRBJ1-2 | TRBD1 | NA | TRBV2 | CASSLGQANGYTF | TGTGCCAGCAGCTTAGGACAGGCAAATGGCTACACCTTC
TRBJ1-2 | NA | NA | TRBV3-1/TRBV3-2 | CASSQDGGYTF | TGTGCCAGCAGCCAAGACGGGGGCTACACCTTC
TRBJ1-2 | TRBD1 | NA | TRBV6-5 | CASRGQGYGYTF | TGTGCCAGCAGAGGACAGGGGTATGGCTACACCTTC
TRBJ1-2 | NA | NA | TRBV5-1 | CASSVTSGANYGYTF | TGCGCCAGCAGCGTGACTAGCGGGGCTAACTATGGCTACACCTTC
TRBJ1-3 | NA | once | TRBV2 | CASRAGGGNTIYF | TGTGCCAGCAGGGCCGGGGGTGGAAACACCATATATTTT
TRBJ1-1 | NA | few | TRBV6-6 | CASSYRGENTEAFF | TGTGCCAGCAGTTACAGGGGCGAGAACACTGAAGCTTTCTTT
TRBJ2-6 | NA | NA | TRBV30 | CAWAGTPSLGANVLTF | TGTGCCTGGGCAGGCACGCCCTCTCTTGGGGCCAACGTCCTGACTTTC
TRBJ1-3 | NA | NA | TRBV7-9 | CASSPRQFSGNTIYF | TGTGCCAGCAGCCCCCGACAGTTCTCTGGAAACACCATATATTTT
TRBJ2-3 | NA | NA | TRBV3-1/TRBV3-2 | CASSRPGPGDTQYF | TGTGCCAGCAGCCGACCTGGTCCAGGGGATACGCAGTATTTT
TRBJ2-7 | NA | NA | TRBV12-3/TRBV12-4 | CASSPEEGDEQYF | TGTGCCAGCAGTCCCGAGGAGGGCGACGAGCAGTACTTC
TRBJ2-7 | TRBD2 | NA | TRBV27 | CASSSGGRGLLSYEQYF | TGTGCCAGCAGTTCGGGGGGGCGGGGACTACTCAGCTACGAGCAGTACTTC
TRBJ1-2 | NA | NA | TRBV2 | CASSLYQTNGYTF | TGTGCCAGCAGCCTCTACCAAACTAATGGCTACACCTTC
TRBJ2-5 | NA | NA | TRBV21-1 | CASSKWGRGQGETQYF | TGTGCCAGCAGCAAATGGGGTCGGGGACAGGGAGAGACCCAGTACTTC
TRBJ1-1 | NA | NA | TRBV3-1/TRBV3-2 | CASSQVGEGTEAFF | TGTGCCAGCAGCCAAGTCGGGGAGGGCACTGAAGCTTTCTTT
TRBJ2-7 | NA | NA | TRBV10-3 | CAISGPIGKDYEQYF | TGTGCCATCAGTGGGCCAATCGGGAAAGACTACGAGCAGTACTTC
TRBJ1-3 | NA | NA | TRBV6-1 | CASSEKTTPYYTIYF | TGTGCCAGCAGTGAAAAGACAACTCCATACTACACCATATATTTT
TRBJ1-5 | NA | NA | TRBV6-5 | CASSYSKGSQPQHF | TGTGCCAGCAGTTACTCGAAAGGGAGTCAGCCCCAGCATTTT
TRBJ2-1 | NA | NA | TRBV7-2 | CASSLDSFFRQFF | TGTGCCAGCAGCTTAGACAGTTTCTTCCGGCAGTTCTTC